These T cell receptor beta chains were read from a single sample in a study of blood T cells in healthy people across ages. Each CDR3 protein gets one entry after TCRdb re-called the 5' RACE reads with MiXCR. The data contain some 860,000 distinct CDR3 sequences, just over 55% of them seen just once; the ten biggest clones take up roughly 24%. The source material was blood. These receptors were taken from a man in his forties in good health. The CDR3 runs from the conserved cysteine through the conserved F or W. The D gene is left open where the match is weak. Clone size is stated in some rows and not others, as once, few, many or a class when expanded.

D gene: TRBD2
clone size: few
V gene: TRBV20-1
J gene: TRBJ2-7
CDR3 protein: CSAERGTSGRGEQYF
CDR3 DNA: TGCAGTGCTGAGAGGGGGACTAGCGGGAGGGGAGAGCAGTACTTC

D gene: TRBD2
clone size: -
V gene: TRBV29-1
J gene: TRBJ2-1
CDR3 protein: CSAYPGGYNEQFF
CDR3 DNA: TGCAGCGCCTACCCGGGAGGGTACAATGAGCAGTTCTTC

D gene: TRBD2
clone size: -
V gene: TRBV7-3
J gene: TRBJ2-3
CDR3 protein: CASSERTSGAPQYF
CDR3 DNA: TGTGCCAGCAGCGAACGGACTAGCGGAGCCCCCCAGTATTTT

D gene: TRBD1
clone size: -
V gene: TRBV6-2/TRBV6-3
J gene: TRBJ2-5
CDR3 protein: CAHFGDRVSETQYF
CDR3 DNA: TGTGCCCACTTCGGGGACAGGGTTTCAGAGACCCAGTACTTC

D gene: -
clone size: -
V gene: TRBV6-1
J gene: TRBJ2-6
CDR3 protein: CASVKQTGANVLTF
CDR3 DNA: TGTGCCAGCGTTAAACAGACTGGGGCCAACGTCCTGACTTTC

D gene: -
clone size: -
V gene: TRBV20-1
J gene: TRBJ1-5
CDR3 protein: CSAQQPLDNQPQHF
CDR3 DNA: TGCAGTGCCCAACAACCTCTAGACAATCAGCCCCAGCATTTT

D gene: TRBD1
clone size: -
V gene: TRBV13
J gene: TRBJ1-2
CDR3 protein: CASSHAGQGRRYTF
CDR3 DNA: TGTGCCAGCAGCCACGCGGGACAGGGTCGTCGGTACACCTTC

D gene: -
clone size: few
V gene: TRBV6-2/TRBV6-3
J gene: TRBJ2-1
CDR3 protein: CASETPITGTLHNEQFF
CDR3 DNA: TGTGCCAGCGAAACACCTATTACCGGGACATTACACAATGAGCAGTTCTTC

D gene: -
clone size: few
V gene: TRBV12-3/TRBV12-4
J gene: TRBJ2-7
CDR3 protein: CASSGRSPYEQYF
CDR3 DNA: TGTGCCAGCAGTGGCAGGTCGCCCTACGAGCAGTACTTC

D gene: TRBD1
clone size: -
V gene: TRBV29-1
J gene: TRBJ1-2
CDR3 protein: CSAGGQGANCGYTF
CDR3 DNA: TGCAGCGCTGGGGGACAGGGGGCTAACTGTGGCTACACCTTC

D gene: TRBD1
clone size: -
V gene: TRBV5-1
J gene: TRBJ1-1
CDR3 protein: CASSLAGTGGAFF
CDR3 DNA: TGCGCCAGCAGCTTGGCCGGGACAGGAGGCGCTTTCTTT

D gene: -
clone size: few
V gene: TRBV20-1
J gene: TRBJ2-3
CDR3 protein: CSARTDTQYF
CDR3 DNA: TGCAGTGCGAGGACAGATACGCAGTATTTT

D gene: -
clone size: -
V gene: TRBV6-1
J gene: TRBJ2-4
CDR3 protein: CASSEAGGRNIQYF
CDR3 DNA: TGTGCCAGCAGTGAAGCAGGAGGCAGAAACATTCAGTACTTC

D gene: TRBD2
clone size: -
V gene: TRBV2
J gene: TRBJ2-3
CDR3 protein: CASSVSRGVRTDTQYF
CDR3 DNA: TGTGCCAGCAGTGTATCGCGGGGGGTCCGCACAGATACGCAGTATTTT

D gene: TRBD1
clone size: once
V gene: TRBV4-1
J gene: TRBJ1-2
CDR3 protein: CASSHRTGGLISGYTF
CDR3 DNA: TGCGCCAGCAGCCATCGGACAGGGGGCTTAATCTCTGGCTACACCTTC

D gene: -
clone size: -
V gene: TRBV20-1
J gene: TRBJ1-2
CDR3 protein: CSANPGTNRGYTF
CDR3 DNA: TGCAGTGCAAACCCCGGGACAAATAGGGGCTACACCTTC

D gene: -
clone size: -
V gene: TRBV29-1
J gene: TRBJ1-1
CDR3 protein: CSVAPGGVNTEAFF
CDR3 DNA: TGCAGCGTTGCCCCCGGAGGGGTGAACACTGAAGCTTTCTTT

D gene: -
clone size: -
V gene: TRBV3-1
J gene: TRBJ2-6
CDR3 protein: CASSQGLMMASGANVLTF
CDR3 DNA: TGTGCCAGCAGCCAAGGCTTGATGATGGCCTCTGGGGCCAACGTCCTGACTTTC

D gene: -
clone size: -
V gene: TRBV25-1
J gene: TRBJ2-3
CDR3 protein: CASSELGADTQYF
CDR3 DNA: TGTGCCAGCAGTGAATTGGGAGCAGATACGCAGTATTTT

D gene: TRBD1
clone size: many
V gene: TRBV7-2
J gene: TRBJ2-7
CDR3 protein: CASSLVSGTGGYEQYF
CDR3 DNA: TGTGCCAGCAGCTTAGTATCGGGGACAGGGGGCTACGAGCAGTACTTC

D gene: -
clone size: -
V gene: TRBV12-3/TRBV12-4
J gene: TRBJ1-1
CDR3 protein: CASTIIMGFNTEAFF
CDR3 DNA: TGTGCCAGCACCATAATCATGGGTTTCAACACTGAAGCTTTCTTT

D gene: TRBD1
clone size: -
V gene: TRBV27
J gene: TRBJ1-2
CDR3 protein: CASSLSRGPLDYGYTF
CDR3 DNA: TGTGCCAGCAGTTTATCGAGGGGGCCCCTTGACTATGGCTACACCTTC

D gene: TRBD1
clone size: -
V gene: TRBV10-3
J gene: TRBJ2-7
CDR3 protein: CAISTGDYEQYF
CDR3 DNA: TGTGCCATCAGTACAGGGGACTACGAGCAGTACTTC

D gene: TRBD2
clone size: -
V gene: TRBV20-1
J gene: TRBJ2-5
CDR3 protein: CSARDLAAGYQETQYF
CDR3 DNA: TGCAGTGCTAGAGATCTGGCAGCGGGGTACCAAGAGACCCAGTACTTC

D gene: TRBD1
clone size: few
V gene: TRBV28
J gene: TRBJ2-1
CDR3 protein: CASSVTGSNEQFF
CDR3 DNA: TGTGCCAGCAGCGTGACAGGGTCGAATGAGCAGTTCTTC

D gene: TRBD1
clone size: -
V gene: TRBV9
J gene: TRBJ2-1
CDR3 protein: CAGSPRTGSLGGNEQFF
CDR3 DNA: TGTGCCGGCAGCCCCCGGACAGGGTCCCTCGGGGGCAATGAGCAGTTCTTC

D gene: -
clone size: -
V gene: TRBV29-1
J gene: TRBJ1-4
CDR3 protein: CIVEESNEKLFF
CDR3 DNA: TGCATCGTTGAAGAATCTAATGAAAAACTGTTTTTT

D gene: -
clone size: -
V gene: TRBV29-1
J gene: TRBJ1-3
CDR3 protein: CSVDLAGEGGNTIYF
CDR3 DNA: TGCAGCGTTGACCTCGCAGGGGAAGGCGGAAACACCATATATTTT

D gene: -
clone size: -
V gene: TRBV14
J gene: TRBJ2-7
CDR3 protein: CASTSRGSYEQYF
CDR3 DNA: TGTGCCAGCACCTCGCGGGGTAGCTACGAGCAGTACTTC

D gene: -
clone size: -
V gene: TRBV5-1
J gene: TRBJ2-1
CDR3 protein: CASSFEGLVGNEQFF
CDR3 DNA: TGCGCCAGCAGCTTTGAGGGGTTGGTAGGCAATGAGCAGTTCTTC

D gene: -
clone size: few
V gene: TRBV7-2
J gene: TRBJ2-1
CDR3 protein: CASSFSLSNNEQFF
CDR3 DNA: TGTGCCAGCAGCTTTTCTCTCTCTAACAATGAGCAGTTCTTC

D gene: TRBD1
clone size: -
V gene: TRBV20-1
J gene: TRBJ1-1
CDR3 protein: CSAIRGGYTEAFF
CDR3 DNA: TGCAGTGCTATCAGGGGGGGGTACACTGAAGCTTTCTTT

D gene: -
clone size: -
V gene: TRBV9
J gene: TRBJ1-1
CDR3 protein: CASSVTVSNTEAFF
CDR3 DNA: TGTGCCAGCAGCGTGACAGTGTCAAACACTGAAGCTTTCTTT

D gene: -
clone size: -
V gene: TRBV5-5
J gene: TRBJ1-4
CDR3 protein: CASSLQLGGATNEKLFF
CDR3 DNA: TGTGCCAGCAGCCTACAGCTTGGCGGTGCAACTAATGAAAAACTGTTTTTT

D gene: -
clone size: -
V gene: TRBV7-9
J gene: TRBJ1-1
CDR3 protein: CASSLVSRPEAFF
CDR3 DNA: TGTGCCAGCAGCTTAGTTAGCCGGCCCGAAGCTTTCTTT

D gene: -
clone size: few
V gene: TRBV20-1
J gene: TRBJ2-7
CDR3 protein: CSARPLDYEQYF
CDR3 DNA: TGCAGTGCTAGACCCCTAGACTACGAGCAGTACTTC

D gene: -
clone size: -
V gene: TRBV12-3/TRBV12-4
J gene: TRBJ2-6
CDR3 protein: CANSQSGTGANVLTF
CDR3 DNA: TGTGCCAACAGCCAATCAGGGACTGGGGCCAACGTCCTGACTTTC

D gene: TRBD2
clone size: -
V gene: TRBV7-9
J gene: TRBJ2-3
CDR3 protein: CASSPGLGEYTDTQYF
CDR3 DNA: TGTGCCAGCAGCCCGGGACTAGGAGAATACACAGATACGCAGTATTTT

D gene: TRBD1
clone size: few
V gene: TRBV29-1
J gene: TRBJ2-4
CDR3 protein: CSARPDRGKNIQYF
CDR3 DNA: TGCAGCGCTCGACCGGACAGGGGGAAAAACATTCAGTACTTC

D gene: -
clone size: many
V gene: TRBV12-3/TRBV12-4
J gene: TRBJ2-5
CDR3 protein: CASSFSSLQETQYF
CDR3 DNA: TGTGCCAGCAGTTTCTCGTCGCTTCAAGAGACCCAGTACTTC

D gene: TRBD2
clone size: few
V gene: TRBV12-3/TRBV12-4
J gene: TRBJ2-3
CDR3 protein: CASSPGLMLANDRTDTQYF
CDR3 DNA: TGTGCCAGCAGCCCGGGACTAATGTTGGCTAATGACCGCACAGATACGCAGTATTTT

D gene: -
clone size: few
V gene: TRBV6-5
J gene: TRBJ2-3
CDR3 protein: CATNVAGTDTQYF
CDR3 DNA: TGTGCCACTAATGTAGCCGGTACAGATACGCAGTATTTT

D gene: -
clone size: once
V gene: TRBV4-1
J gene: TRBJ2-7
CDR3 protein: CASSQDLPGTLSSYEQYF
CDR3 DNA: TGCGCCAGCAGCCAAGACCTTCCCGGGACTCTGAGCTCCTACGAGCAGTACTTC

D gene: TRBD2
clone size: -
V gene: TRBV5-6
J gene: TRBJ2-7
CDR3 protein: CASSLGSGLTYEQYF
CDR3 DNA: TGTGCCAGCAGCTTGGGTAGCGGGCTAACCTACGAGCAGTACTTC

D gene: -
clone size: few
V gene: TRBV7-9
J gene: TRBJ1-2
CDR3 protein: CAWAAGANYGYTF
CDR3 DNA: TGTGCCTGGGCGGCAGGAGCTAACTATGGCTACACCTTC

D gene: -
clone size: few
V gene: TRBV29-1
J gene: TRBJ2-7
CDR3 protein: CSVDPDGSSYEQYF
CDR3 DNA: TGCAGCGTTGACCCTGACGGAAGCTCCTACGAGCAGTACTTC

D gene: -
clone size: few
V gene: TRBV25-1
J gene: TRBJ2-7
CDR3 protein: CASSEPTRQYF
CDR3 DNA: TGTGCCAGCAGCGAGCCGACGAGGCAGTACTTC

D gene: -
clone size: few
V gene: TRBV29-1
J gene: TRBJ1-2
CDR3 protein: CSAEDYYGYTF
CDR3 DNA: TGCAGCGCTGAGGACTACTATGGCTACACCTTC

D gene: -
clone size: -
V gene: TRBV12-3/TRBV12-4
J gene: TRBJ2-5
CDR3 protein: CASSPGPGTPQETQYF
CDR3 DNA: TGTGCCAGCAGTCCAGGCCCCGGGACTCCTCAAGAGACCCAGTACTTC

D gene: -
clone size: -
V gene: TRBV10-3
J gene: TRBJ1-2
CDR3 protein: CAISAGAGDSDPGYTF
CDR3 DNA: TGTGCCATCAGTGCAGGTGCAGGGGATAGTGATCCTGGCTACACCTTC

D gene: TRBD2
clone size: -
V gene: TRBV5-1
J gene: TRBJ2-5
CDR3 protein: CASSSSHLAGGQETQYF
CDR3 DNA: TGCGCCAGCAGCTCCTCACACCTAGCGGGAGGACAAGAGACCCAGTACTTC

D gene: -
clone size: once
V gene: TRBV9
J gene: TRBJ2-3
CDR3 protein: CASSVSLGGQYADTQYF
CDR3 DNA: TGTGCCAGCAGCGTCAGTTTGGGGGGCCAGTACGCAGATACGCAGTATTTT